These T cell receptor beta chains were read from a single sample in a study of neoadjuvant anti-PD-1 for oral cavity cancer. TCRdb keeps only in-frame clones here, not all; method: immunoSEQ multiplex PCR. Of more than 11,000 clones in the sample, about two thirds were seen once. Sequenced material: PBMCs, taken after nivolumab (anti-PD-1) treatment. These TCRs come from a person aged 40 to 85 with oral cavity squamous cell carcinoma. CDR3s include the opening cysteine and the closing phenylalanine or tryptophan. The D gene is left open where the match is weak. Not every row has a clone size; where given, it reads once, few, many or a size class.

j_gene,abundance,v_gene,len,d_gene,CDR3aa,CDR3nt
TRBJ2-7,.,TRBV18,12,.,CASSPVGYEQYF,TGTGCCAGCTCACCGGTGGGGTACGAGCAGTACTTC
TRBJ1-2,few,TRBV19,15,TRBD1,CASSPGQGRAYGYTF,TGTGCCAGTAGCCCCGGACAGGGAAGGGCCTATGGCTACACCTTC
TRBJ2-1,.,TRBV9,18,.,CASSVEGSFWSLYNEQFF,TGTGCCAGCAGCGTAGAGGGCAGCTTTTGGTCCCTTTACAATGAGCAGTTCTTC
TRBJ1-5,.,TRBV4-1,14,.,CASSQDSLNQPQHF,TGCGCCAGCAGCCAAGATTCGCTGAATCAGCCCCAGCATTTT
TRBJ1-5,.,TRBV6-1,14,.,CASSEASEQEPQHF,TGTGCCAGCAGTGAAGCTTCCGAGCAGGAGCCCCAGCATTTT
TRBJ2-4,few,TRBV9,14,.,CASSSTGTLNIQYF,TGTGCCAGCAGCTCAACAGGGACGTTAAACATTCAGTACTTC
TRBJ2-2,.,TRBV7-6,14,.,CASSLGDYTGELFF,TGTGCCAGCAGCTTAGGGGACTACACCGGGGAGCTGTTTTTT
TRBJ2-2,few,TRBV6-5,15,.,CATLAGGLDTGELFF,TGTGCCACTTTGGCCGGGGGGCTTGACACCGGGGAGCTGTTTTTT
TRBJ2-2,once,TRBV5-1,16,TRBD1,CASSTRTGTATGELFF,TGCGCCAGCAGCACTCGGACAGGGACGGCCACCGGGGAGCTGTTTTTT
TRBJ2-7,.,TRBV19,13,TRBD1,CASIGTGSIEQYF,TGTGCCAGTATCGGGACAGGGTCCATCGAGCAGTACTTC
TRBJ2-2,.,TRBV2,14,TRBD1,CASSGTANTGELFF,TGTGCCAGCAGCGGGACAGCTAACACCGGGGAGCTGTTTTTT
TRBJ1-1,.,TRBV6-5,12,.,CASSYRGGGAFF,TGTGCCAGCAGTTACAGGGGCGGTGGGGCTTTCTTT
TRBJ1-4,.,TRBV11-2,13,.,CASSLVINEKLFF,TGTGCCAGCAGCTTAGTGATAAATGAAAAACTGTTTTTT
TRBJ1-2,.,TRBV9,12,.,CASSPNRDGYTF,TGTGCCAGCAGCCCTAACAGGGATGGCTACACCTTC
TRBJ2-3,once,TRBV29-1,15,.,CSVEEGQGIPDTQYF,TGCAGCGTTGAAGAGGGGCAGGGGATCCCAGATACGCAGTATTTT
TRBJ1-5,.,TRBV27,13,.,CASSFLGAQPQHF,TGTGCCAGCAGTTTTTTGGGTGCACAGCCCCAGCATTTT
TRBJ1-5,.,TRBV30,14,.,CAWTTGFGNQPQHF,TGTGCCTGGACTACAGGGTTCGGCAATCAGCCCCAGCATTTT
TRBJ1-5,.,TRBV6-1,14,.,CASSEQGTYQPQHF,TGTGCCAGCAGTGAACAGGGGACGTACCAGCCCCAGCATTTT
TRBJ1-2,.,TRBV18,15,.,CASSPRVRDNYGYTF,TGTGCCAGCTCACCAAGGGTCAGGGATAACTATGGCTACACCTTC
TRBJ2-3,.,TRBV4-1,16,TRBD2,CASSSSLAGLTDTQYF,TGCGCCAGCAGCTCTTCTCTAGCGGGTCTGACAGATACGCAGTATTTT
TRBJ1-5,.,TRBV30,13,.,CAWRGGPNQPQHF,TGTGCCTGGAGGGGCGGCCCGAATCAGCCCCAGCATTTT
TRBJ1-3,.,TRBV6-6,14,TRBD1,CASSFPGQGDTIYF,TGTGCCAGCAGTTTTCCGGGACAGGGTGACACCATATATTTT
TRBJ1-4,few,TRBV30,12,.,CAWSAGFEKLFF,TGTGCCTGGAGCGCAGGGTTTGAAAAACTGTTTTTT
TRBJ1-1,.,TRBV19,14,.,CASSISTGNTEAFF,TGTGCCAGTAGTATATCAACAGGGAACACTGAAGCTTTCTTT
TRBJ2-7,.,TRBV10-3,14,.,CATRGRGSEDEQYF,TGTGCCACCAGGGGAAGGGGCAGTGAGGACGAGCAGTACTTC
TRBJ2-1,.,TRBV30,14,TRBD2,CAWWGGAGEREQFF,TGTGCCTGGTGGGGCGGAGCGGGAGAGAGGGAGCAGTTCTTC
TRBJ2-7,.,TRBV6-1,13,.,CASRETELYEQYF,TGTGCCAGCAGGGAGACAGAGCTCTACGAGCAGTACTTC
TRBJ1-5,once,TRBV6-5,13,.,CASSYTGSQPQHF,TGTGCCAGCAGTTATACAGGGAGTCAGCCCCAGCATTTT
TRBJ2-1,.,TRBV10-2,17,.,CASSESTGAGAYNEQFF,TGCGCCAGCAGTGAGTCGACGGGCGCAGGAGCCTACAATGAGCAGTTCTTC
TRBJ1-4,few,TRBV7-9,13,.,CASSREGDEKLFF,TGTGCCAGCAGCCGTGAAGGGGATGAAAAACTGTTTTTT
TRBJ1-1,.,TRBV9,17,.,CASSVDPPGQFNTEAFF,TGTGCCAGCAGCGTCGACCCCCCGGGGCAGTTTAACACTGAAGCTTTCTTT
TRBJ2-2,.,TRBV7-3,16,TRBD1,CASSFRQGIMTGELFF,TGTGCCAGCAGCTTTCGACAGGGGATTATGACCGGGGAGCTGTTTTTT
TRBJ1-5,.,TRBV30,12,.,CAWSTSGQPQHF,TGTGCCTGGAGTACCAGCGGACAGCCCCAGCATTTT
TRBJ2-6,.,TRBV19,15,.,CASSIDSSGANVLTF,TGTGCCAGTAGTATAGACTCCTCTGGGGCCAACGTCCTGACTTTC
TRBJ2-6,once,TRBV7-3,15,.,CASSLSGTGANVLTF,TGTGCCAGCAGCTTATCGGGCACTGGGGCCAACGTCCTGACTTTC
TRBJ2-6,.,TRBV5-1,13,.,CASSPEAWQVLTF,TGCGCCAGCAGCCCGGAGGCCTGGCAGGTCCTGACTTTC
TRBJ2-7,.,TRBV6-1,14,.,CATSGDKKIHEQYF,TGTGCCACCTCAGGCGACAAAAAAATCCACGAGCAGTACTTC
TRBJ2-1,.,TRBV7-3,16,TRBD2,CASSLTGLAGSGEQFF,TGTGCCAGCAGCTTAACAGGACTAGCGGGATCGGGTGAGCAGTTCTTC
TRBJ1-5,.,TRBV30,18,.,CAWSGGASSPRGDQPQHF,TGTGCCTGGAGTGGGGGGGCTTCGTCCCCCAGGGGTGATCAGCCCCAGCATTTT
TRBJ1-1,.,TRBV6-5,13,.,CASRRGRDAEAFF,TGTGCCAGCAGGCGAGGTAGGGACGCTGAAGCTTTCTTT
TRBJ1-2,few,TRBV5-4,14,TRBD1,CASSLDRVDYGYTF,TGTGCCAGCAGCCTCGACAGGGTTGACTATGGCTACACCTTC
TRBJ2-5,.,TRBV10-2,13,.,CASSGTHKETQYF,TGCGCCAGCAGTGGGACACATAAAGAGACCCAGTACTTC
TRBJ1-3,few,TRBV9,17,.,CASSPSPGQSSGNTIYF,TGTGCCAGCAGCCCAAGCCCTGGACAGTCCTCTGGAAACACCATATATTTT
TRBJ2-7,.,TRBV6-5,16,.,CASSYSPDRNSYEQYF,TGTGCCAGCAGTTACTCCCCTGACAGAAACTCCTACGAGCAGTACTTC
TRBJ1-3,.,TRBV4-1,15,.,CASSRSPGSGNTIYF,TGCGCCAGCAGCCGAAGCCCAGGGTCTGGAAACACCATATATTTT